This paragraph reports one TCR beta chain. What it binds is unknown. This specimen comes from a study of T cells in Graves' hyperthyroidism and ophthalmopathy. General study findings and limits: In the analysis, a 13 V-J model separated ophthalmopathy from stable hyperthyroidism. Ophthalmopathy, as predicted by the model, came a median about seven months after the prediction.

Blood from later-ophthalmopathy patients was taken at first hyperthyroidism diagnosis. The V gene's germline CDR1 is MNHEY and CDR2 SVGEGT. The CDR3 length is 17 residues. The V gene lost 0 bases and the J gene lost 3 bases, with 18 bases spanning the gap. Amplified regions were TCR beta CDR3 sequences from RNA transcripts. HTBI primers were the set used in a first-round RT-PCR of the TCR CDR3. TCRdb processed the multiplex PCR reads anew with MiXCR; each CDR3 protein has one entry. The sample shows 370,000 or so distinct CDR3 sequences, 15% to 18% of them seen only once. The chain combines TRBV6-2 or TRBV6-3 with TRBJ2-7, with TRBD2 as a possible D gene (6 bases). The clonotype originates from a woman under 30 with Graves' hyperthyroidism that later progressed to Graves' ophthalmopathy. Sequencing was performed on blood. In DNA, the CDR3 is TGTGCCAGCAGTTACTCGATGCGGCGGGACCCCTACTACGAGCAGTACTTC. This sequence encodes CASSYSMRRDPYYEQYF.